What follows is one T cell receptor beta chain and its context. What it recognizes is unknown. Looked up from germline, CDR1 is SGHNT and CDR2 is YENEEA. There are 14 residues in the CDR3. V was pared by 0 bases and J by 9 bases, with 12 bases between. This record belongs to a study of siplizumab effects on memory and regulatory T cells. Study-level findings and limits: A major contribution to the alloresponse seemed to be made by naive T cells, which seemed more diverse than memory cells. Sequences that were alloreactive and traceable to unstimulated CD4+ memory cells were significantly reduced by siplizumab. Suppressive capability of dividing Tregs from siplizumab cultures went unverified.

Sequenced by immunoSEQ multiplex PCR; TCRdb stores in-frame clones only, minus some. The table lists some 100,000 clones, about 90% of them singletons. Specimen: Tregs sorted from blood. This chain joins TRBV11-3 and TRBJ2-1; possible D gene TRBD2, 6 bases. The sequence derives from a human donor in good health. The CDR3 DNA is TGTGCCAGCAGCTTAGATGCAACTAGCATTGAGCAGTTCTTC. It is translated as CASSLDATSIEQFF. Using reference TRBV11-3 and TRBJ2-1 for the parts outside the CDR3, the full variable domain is EAGVVQSPRYKIIEKKQPVAFWCNPISGHNTLYWYLQNLGQGPELLIRYENEEAVDDSQLPKDRFSAERLKGVDSTLKIQPAELGDSAVYLCASSLDATSIEQFFGPGTRLTVL.